The 16 T cell receptor beta chains below come from one sample, sequenced in a study of regulatory and conventional T cells in RAG deficiency. Libraries were prepared by immunoSEQ multiplex PCR; TCRdb keeps only in-frame clonotypes and omits some of them. The table includes under 45,000 clones, about 75% detected once. Blood CD4+ CD25-low CD127-high conventional T cells supplied the genomic DNA template. These data are also associated with another study on regulatory T cells. That publication notes: The primer mix had 52 TRBV and 13 TRBJ primers.

What was sequenced was CD4+ effector T cells sorted from blood. The receptors shown here come from a human donor in good health.

The chain is built from TRBV19 and TRBJ2-2, with 7 nucleotides matching TRBD2. The CDR3 is 15 amino acids. The trim removed 3 bases at V and 5 bases at J, leaving 6 bases unmatched. Germline assignment: CDR1 LNHDA and CDR2 SQIVND (reference sequence). CDR3: CASSIQRGMTGELFF. CDR3 bases: TGTGCCAGTAGTATCCAGCGGGGTATGACCGGGGAGCTGTTTTTT.

The rearrangement links TRBV2 to TRBJ2-3; 11 bases line up with TRBD1. The germline V gene has CDR1 SNHLY and CDR2 FYNNEI. The CDR3 runs 14 residues. Germline trimming cut 8 bases from V and 4 bases from J; bases unmatched to any gene: 5. The CDR3 spells CASCRGQGADTQYF. In DNA form, the CDR3 reads TGTGCCAGCTGTAGGGGACAGGGGGCAGATACGCAGTATTTT.

The chain is built from TRBV18 and TRBJ2-2; tentatively, D is TRBD1 (5 bases). Per germline, CDR1 KGHSH and CDR2 LQKENI. Trimming removed 2 bases from V and 2 bases from J, with 9 bases in between. CDR3 length equals 15 residues. The CDR3 DNA reads TGTGCCAGCTCACCATACACAGGAAACACCGGGGAGCTGTTTTTT. It is translated as CASSPYTGNTGELFF. Complete variable domain (other parts from reference TRBV18 and TRBJ2-2): NAGVMQNPRHLVRRRGQEARLRCSPMKGHSHVYWYRQLPEEGLKFMVYLQKENIIDESGMPKERFSAEFPKEGPSILRIQQVVRGDSAAYFCASSPYTGNTGELFFGEGSRLTVL.

The CDR3 reads CASSLQGTNTGELFF. The CDR3 DNA reads as TGTGCCAGCAGTTTACAGGGGACCAACACCGGGGAGCTGTTTTTT. The V call is TRBV2, the J call TRBJ2-2; 7 positions match TRBD1. V shed 5 bases, J shed 2 bases, and the junction held 5 bases outside the gene matches. The germline V gene has CDR1 SNHLY and CDR2 FYNNEI. The CDR3 covers 15 residues.

The rearrangement uses TRBV19 and TRBJ1-2; 7 positions agree with TRBD1. This CDR3 spans 17 amino acids. V was clipped by 4 bases and J by 9 bases; unmatched bases: 20. The germline gives CDR1 LNHDA, CDR2 SQIVND (reference sequence). CDR3 in amino acids: CASSTRQGKLGAGSYTF. The CDR3 nucleotides are TGTGCCAGTAGTACCCGACAGGGAAAATTGGGTGCAGGCAGCTACACCTTC.

The chain uses TRBV28 and TRBJ2-3, with 8 bases lining up with TRBD2. Trimming at V came to 5 bases and at J to 6 bases, leaving 13 bases not matched to a gene. The CDR3 consists of 16 residues. From germline, CDR1 is MDHEN and CDR2 SYDVKM. The CDR3, as DNA: TGTGCCAGCAGTACAACCCGCGGGGGGAATGGGGATACGCAGTATTTT. Protein sequence: CASSTTRGGNGDTQYF.

The chain is built from TRBV6-5 and TRBJ1-3, with D perhaps TRBD1 (5 bases). The CDR3 totals 15 residues. Germline loops: CDR1 MNHEY, CDR2 SVGAGI. V shed 0 bases and J shed 0 bases, with 6 bases lying between them. CDR3 coding DNA: TGTGCCAGCAGTTACTCGGGGCTCTCTGGAAACACCATATATTTT. Amino acids: CASSYSGLSGNTIYF.

This clone was observed a handful of times. The rearrangement links TRBV7-2 to TRBJ1-2; perhaps TRBD1 as D (5 bases). Trimming shortened V by 2 bases and J by 1 base, and 5 bases separated the two germline ends. CDR1 is SGHTA and CDR2 is FQGNSA in the germline V gene. The CDR3 is 13 residues long. The CDR3 DNA is TGTGCCAGCAGCTTACAGGGTAACTATGGCTACACCTTC. This translates into CASSLQGNYGYTF. The full variable domain, with the rest looked up from reference TRBV7-2 and TRBJ1-2, is GAGVSQSPSNKVTEKGKDVELRCDPISGHTALYWYRQSLGQGLEFLIYFQGNSAPDKSGLPSDRFSAERTGGSVSTLTIQRTQQEDSAVYLCASSLQGNYGYTFGSGTRLTVV.

V and J are TRBV6-1 and TRBJ1-1, with 10 bases fitting TRBD1. The V gene's germline CDR1 is MNHNS and CDR2 SASEGT. Trimming took 7 bases from V and 2 from J; bases not matched to a gene: 7. The CDR3 is 15 amino acids. As DNA, the CDR3 is TGTGCCAGCATCCTGACAGGGGGCGCAAACACTGAAGCTTTCTTT. This translates into CASILTGGANTEAFF.

This clone came up once. J is TRBJ1-2 and V is TRBV5-8; D ambiguous. CDR3 length equals 14 residues. The germline V and J ends were trimmed by 4 bases and 3 bases, with 13 bases remaining between them. Germline V gives CDR1 SGHTS, CDR2 YDEGEE. The CDR3 is CASSIMLGDYGYTF. The CDR3 DNA reads TGTGCCAGCAGCATTATGTTGGGAGACTATGGCTACACCTTC.

The chain has TRBV4-1 and TRBJ1-3, with 8 positions matching TRBD1. CDR3 length equals 16 residues. V shed 3 bases, J shed 2 bases, and the junction held 6 bases outside the gene matches. Germline V gene sequence: CDR1 MGHRA, CDR2 YSYEKL. The CDR3 DNA reads as TGCGCCAGCAGCCACCTTTTGGACAGGGCTGGAAACACCATATATTTT. It specifies CASSHLLDRAGNTIYF.

This chain joins TRBV2 and TRBJ1-4; D remains ambiguous. This CDR3 is 13 amino acids long. The V and J ends lost 6 bases and 10 bases respectively, with 15 bases between them. Germline CDR1 and CDR2: SNHLY and FYNNEI. The CDR3 reads CASSRLGDGKLFF. In DNA form, the CDR3 reads TGTGCCAGCAGCAGACTCGGGGATGGAAAACTGTTTTTT.

V gene TRBV28 combines with J gene TRBJ2-2; no firm D call. From germline, CDR1 is MDHEN and CDR2 SYDVKM. Trimming took off 8 bases at V and 2 bases at J, with 9 bases between the two ends. The CDR3 has 13 amino acids. The CDR3 coding sequence is TGTGCCAGCGGCCGGCCTAACACCGGGGAGCTGTTTTTT. Amino acids: CASGRPNTGELFF.

This CDR3 reads CASSLLFSGANVLTF. The CDR3 DNA follows: TGTGCCAGCAGCCTATTATTCTCTGGGGCCAACGTCCTGACTTTC. V is TRBV6-5 and J is TRBJ2-6; no reliable D call. The CDR3 is 15 residues long. Germline V CDR1 and CDR2: MNHEY, SVGAGI. V lost 6 bases, J lost 0 bases, and 9 bases lay in between.

The V call is TRBV30, the J call TRBJ1-3, with D unclear. The CDR3 contains 15 residues. The V end was cut by 1 base, the J end by 3 bases, with 13 bases between. Germline CDR1 is GTSNPN and CDR2 is SVGIG (reference sequence). This chain's CDR3 is CAWSGADFIGNTIYF. CDR3 bases: TGTGCCTGGAGTGGGGCGGATTTCATTGGAAACACCATATATTTT.

The chain couples TRBV27 to TRBJ1-1; D not resolved. Trimming shortened V by 5 bases and J by 11 bases, and 18 bases separated the two germline ends. The CDR3 has 13 residues. Germline loops: CDR1 MNHEY, CDR2 SMNVEV (reference sequence). CDR3 sequence: CASSLHQIGRAFF. The CDR3 DNA reads as TGTGCCAGCAGTCTCCACCAGATAGGGCGGGCTTTCTTT.